Each of the 15 T cell receptor beta chains below was sequenced from the same sample in a study of OX40 agonist ivuxolimab in advanced cancers. Libraries were prepared by immunoSEQ multiplex PCR; TCRdb keeps only in-frame clonotypes and omits some of them. Of tens of thousands of clones in the sample, roughly 87% are singletons; the top ten hold approximately 16%. Source: CD4+ or CD8+ T cells sorted from blood, taken in a trial of the OX40 agonist ivuxolimab. The receptors were sampled from an adult with an advanced solid tumor such as melanoma, head and neck, liver or kidney cancer.

This chain joins TRBV11-2 and TRBJ1-2; tentative D call: TRBD1 (5 bases). The CDR3 has 15 amino acids. Looked up from germline, CDR1 is SGHAT and CDR2 is FQNNGV. Trimming took off 5 bases at V and 4 bases at J, with 17 bases between the two ends. CDR3 sequence: CASSPNGGKGYGYTF. CDR3 bases: TGTGCCAGCAGCCCAAATGGGGGTAAAGGCTATGGCTACACCTTC.

The V call is TRBV5-8, the J call TRBJ2-4, with D possibly TRBD2 on 6 matching bases. V shed 4 bases and J shed 1 base, with 15 bases lying between them. This CDR3 comprises 16 residues. Germline-derived CDR1 and CDR2 are SGHTS and YDEGEE. DNA of the CDR3: TGTGCCAGCAGCGCCAGGAGCGGGCGGGCCAAAAACATTCAGTACTTC. Translated, it gives CASSARSGRAKNIQYF. The entire variable domain, with the rest obtained from reference TRBV5-8 and TRBJ2-4, is as follows: EAGVTQSPTHLIKTRGQQATLRCSPISGHTSVYWYQQALGLGLQFLLWYDEGEERNRGNFPPRFSGRQFPNYSSELNVNALELEDSALYLCASSARSGRAKNIQYFGAGTRLSVL.

This rearrangement joins TRBV28 to TRBJ2-7; weak D call: TRBD2 (5 bases). Per germline, CDR1 MDHEN and CDR2 SYDVKM. This CDR3 spans 14 amino acids. The ends were cut back, 7 bases at V and 3 bases at J, with 16 bases in the middle. Written as DNA, the CDR3 is TGTGCCAGCAATCGTCCGGGGAAAGACTACGAGCAGTACTTC. This gives the protein CASNRPGKDYEQYF.

The CDR3 bases are TGTGCCTCCAGACGGACCGATAATCAGCCCCAGCATTTT. It translates to CASRRTDNQPQHF. The chain links TRBV28 to TRBJ1-5; no clear D gene. V gave up 11 bases and J gave up 4 bases, with 15 bases separating them. There are 13 residues in the CDR3. Germline V gene lookup returns CDR1 MDHEN and CDR2 SYDVKM.

V is TRBV28 and J is TRBJ1-2; D call uncertain. V lost 2 bases to trimming and J lost 9 bases, with 7 bases between them. The CDR3 consists of 11 residues. Germline-derived CDR1 and CDR2 are MDHEN and SYDVKM. CDR3 amino acids: CASSLSDRYTF. CDR3 coding DNA: TGTGCCAGCAGTTTAAGTGACCGCTACACCTTC.

This chain connects TRBV4-1 to TRBJ1-1; TRBD1 matches at 8 bases. The CDR3 totals 15 residues. The V gene end was trimmed by 1 base and the J gene end by 5 bases; junction bases not matched to a gene: 6. Germline CDR1 is MGHRA and CDR2 is YSYEKL. CDR3 residues: CASSQVGQGWTEAFF. CDR3 in DNA: TGCGCCAGCAGCCAAGTAGGACAGGGTTGGACTGAAGCTTTCTTT.

This chain joins TRBV28 and TRBJ2-3, with D unclear. Germline loops: CDR1 MDHEN, CDR2 SYDVKM. V lost 3 bases and J lost 0, with 13 bases in between. The length of the CDR3 is 16 residues. The CDR3: CASSFGWEMSTDTQYF. In DNA form, the CDR3 reads TGTGCCAGCAGTTTCGGTTGGGAAATGAGCACAGATACGCAGTATTTT.

This chain uses TRBV5-1 with TRBJ1-1; D is uncertain. Looked up from germline, CDR1 is SGHRS and CDR2 is YFSETQ. V lost 0 bases and J 1 base, leaving 10 bases between the germline ends. This CDR3 comprises 15 residues. CDR3 sequence: CASSLATVRNTEAFF. CDR3 sequence (DNA): TGCGCCAGCAGCTTGGCGACTGTAAGGAACACTGAAGCTTTCTTT. Supplemented by reference TRBV5-1 and TRBJ1-1, the full variable domain reads KAGVTQTPRYLIKTRGQQVTLSCSPISGHRSVSWYQQTPGQGLQFLFEYFSETQRNKGNFPGRFSGRQFSNSRSEMNVSTLELGDSALYLCASSLATVRNTEAFFGQGTRLTVV.

The chain has TRBV5-6 and TRBJ2-3, with D possibly being TRBD1 (6 bases). The CDR3 covers 16 residues. V lost 0 bases to trimming and J lost 2 bases, with 13 bases between them. Looked up from germline, CDR1 is SGHDT and CDR2 is YYEEEE. CDR3 in amino acids: CASSLVVTGDTDTQYF. CDR3 nucleotides: TGTGCCAGCAGCTTGGTAGTGACAGGAGACACAGATACGCAGTATTTT.

The chain carries TRBV6-1 and TRBJ2-7; 10 bases are shared with TRBD1. Germline trimming cut 6 bases from V and 5 bases from J; bases unmatched to any gene: 7. This CDR3 region has 14 residues. Germline V gene lookup returns CDR1 MNHNS and CDR2 SASEGT. This CDR3 reads CASRRQGALDEQYF. As DNA, the CDR3 is TGTGCCAGCAGAAGACAGGGGGCGCTGGACGAGCAGTACTTC.

CDR3 loop: CASSKDGRDTDTQYF. In DNA form, the CDR3 reads TGTGCCAGCAGCAAAGATGGCAGGGACACAGATACGCAGTATTTT. The chain couples TRBV21-1 to TRBJ2-3; whether TRBD1, the table's D call, matches the DNA was not checked. TRBV21-1 is described as a pseudogene. This CDR3 has 15 residues.

This chain connects TRBV4-2 to TRBJ2-7; D may be TRBD1 (5 bases). The V end was cut by 4 bases, the J end by 0 bases, with 7 bases between. The CDR3 has 13 residues. Germline V CDR1 and CDR2: LGHNA, YNFKEQ. The DNA of the CDR3 is TGTGCCAGCAGCCCGACAGCCTCCTACGAGCAGTACTTC. This gives the protein CASSPTASYEQYF.

This chain links TRBV6-6 with TRBJ1-1; D is possibly TRBD1 (6 bases). The CDR3 is 15 amino acids. Looked up from germline, CDR1 is MNHNY and CDR2 is SVGAGI (reference sequence). Trimming shortened V by 7 bases and J by 0 bases, and 15 bases separated the two germline ends. CDR3: CASKRGGLMNTEAFF. Written as DNA, the CDR3 is TGTGCCAGCAAACGGGGGGGCCTCATGAACACTGAAGCTTTCTTT.

The chain joins TRBV6-5 to TRBJ2-1, with D maybe TRBD2 (6 bases). The V gene lost 4 bases and the J gene lost 6 bases, with 19 bases spanning the gap. Germline CDR1 reads MNHEY; CDR2 reads SVGAGI. This CDR3 has 16 amino acids. CDR3 residues: CASSSPGLLSGNEQFF. The CDR3 DNA reads TGTGCCAGCAGTTCACCGGGACTTCTGAGTGGCAATGAGCAGTTCTTC.

In this sample, this clone turned up once. The CDR3 does not end in the conserved phenylalanine or tryptophan, so this is likely a read error. It is unclear where the CDR3 begins or ends on the DNA, so no DNA is shown, and the CDR3 is as TCRdb lists it. The rearrangement uses TRBV5-6 and TRBJ2-7; the table names TRBD2, a call not compared with the DNA. Inclusive of both ends, the CDR3 amounts to 10 amino acids. Germline V gene lookup returns CDR1 SGHDT and CDR2 YYEEEE. CDR3 sequence: CASSPLDGGD.